These 5 T cell receptor beta chains came from one sample sequenced in a study of T cells after yellow fever vaccination. TCRdb re-derived calls from the 5' RACE reads in MiXCR, one entry per CDR3 protein. Among 450,000 to 550,000 distinct CDR3 sequences listed, 19% were seen once. The starting material was PBMCs, obtained 15 days after the yellow fever booster vaccination. These receptors were obtained from a man aged 30 to 39 who received the YFV17D yellow fever vaccine.

This clonotype was detected a few times. The chain combines TRBV12-3 or TRBV12-4 with TRBJ2-1; no firm D call. The CDR3 sequence is 14 residues long. Trimming shortened V by 6 bases and J by 7 bases, and 16 bases separated the two germline ends. The CDR3 coding sequence is TGTGCCAGCAGGCGTGGGGTGGTTGATAATGAGCAGTTCTTC. This translates into CASRRGVVDNEQFF.

The chain combines TRBV6-5 with TRBJ2-3; D is unclear. Germline-derived CDR1 and CDR2 are MNHEY and SVGAGI. Trimming pared 8 bases from V and 6 bases from J, leaving 9 bases between. This CDR3 region has 11 residues. The CDR3 nucleotides are TGTGCCAGCGGTTTGAGGGATACGCAGTATTTT. Encoded protein: CASGLRDTQYF.

The chain combines TRBV10-3 with TRBJ2-1; TRBD2 matches 10 bases. The CDR3 length is 16 residues. After removal of 4 bases from V and 5 bases from J, the junction contained 8 bases not matched to a gene. Germline CDR1 is ENHRY and CDR2 is SYGVKD. In DNA, the CDR3 is TGTGCCATCAGTGGGGGGACTAGCGCGACAAACAATGAGCAGTTCTTC. Encoded protein: CAISGGTSATNNEQFF.

This clonotype was seen a few times. The chain combines TRBV20-1 with TRBJ2-7; no definite D call. Germline V CDR1 and CDR2: DFQATT, SNEGSKA (reference sequence). Trimming stripped 6 bases from V and 2 bases from J, with 14 bases between. The CDR3 has 13 amino acids. The CDR3 is CSAPRNPPYEQYF. CDR3 nucleotide sequence: TGCAGTGCCCCACGGAACCCTCCCTACGAGCAGTACTTC.

The rearrangement joins TRBV4-3 to TRBJ1-4; TRBD1 aligns across 7 bases. The CDR3 spans 14 residues. The V and J ends lost 2 bases and 5 bases, in that order; junction bases with no gene match: 2. Per germline, CDR1 LGHNA and CDR2 YSLEER. CDR3 sequence reads: CASSQNRGNEKLFF. In nucleotides, the CDR3 is TGCGCCAGCAGCCAAAACAGGGGAAATGAAAAACTGTTTTTT.